The clone carrying this T cell receptor beta chain was counted between two and nine times. TCRdb called the RACE reads again in MiXCR, with one record for every CDR3 protein. The table includes 100,000 or so distinct CDR3 sequences, 9.5% to 11% detected once. This sample is part of a study of human T cells and chemical hapten exposure. The time point is: patch test 2, 6 weeks after DPC sensitization. Treatment denoted: therapeutic diphenylcyclopropenone sensitization with weekly scalp DPC. Trimming removed 9 bases from V and 2 bases from J, with 15 bases in between. The CDR3 is made up of 14 amino acids. Germline values: CDR1 MNHNS, CDR2 SASEGT.

V usage is TRBV6-1 and J usage is TRBJ2-3; perhaps TRBD2 as D (5 bases). The sample was whole blood, taken in connection with sensitization to the hapten diphenylcyclopropenone (DPC). The sequence was collected from a middle-aged man with alopecia areata. Some clones in this sample may be carry-over from other donors' samples. DNA for the CDR3: TGTGCCAGTGGCGCGGGCCCCTCCACAGATACGCAGTATTTT. Its protein product is CASGAGPSTDTQYF.